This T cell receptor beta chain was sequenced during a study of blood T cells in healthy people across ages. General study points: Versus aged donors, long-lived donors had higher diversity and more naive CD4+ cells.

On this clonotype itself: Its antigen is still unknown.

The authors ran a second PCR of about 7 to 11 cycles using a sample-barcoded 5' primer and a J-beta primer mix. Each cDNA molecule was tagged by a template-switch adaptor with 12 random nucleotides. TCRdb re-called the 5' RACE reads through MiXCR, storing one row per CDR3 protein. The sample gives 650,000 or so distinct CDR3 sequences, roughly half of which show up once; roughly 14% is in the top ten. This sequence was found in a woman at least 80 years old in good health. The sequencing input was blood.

The CDR3 sequence: CASSQGYGGISDNEQFF. CDR3 nucleotides: TGCGCCAGCAGCCAAGGTTACGGGGGGATTAGTGACAATGAGCAGTTCTTC. The V and J genes are TRBV4-1 and TRBJ2-1, with 7 bases fitting TRBD2. Germline loops: CDR1 MGHRA, CDR2 YSYEKL. The junction had 11 bases not matched to a gene; V was cut back by 1 base and J by 5 bases. This CDR3 has 17 amino acids.